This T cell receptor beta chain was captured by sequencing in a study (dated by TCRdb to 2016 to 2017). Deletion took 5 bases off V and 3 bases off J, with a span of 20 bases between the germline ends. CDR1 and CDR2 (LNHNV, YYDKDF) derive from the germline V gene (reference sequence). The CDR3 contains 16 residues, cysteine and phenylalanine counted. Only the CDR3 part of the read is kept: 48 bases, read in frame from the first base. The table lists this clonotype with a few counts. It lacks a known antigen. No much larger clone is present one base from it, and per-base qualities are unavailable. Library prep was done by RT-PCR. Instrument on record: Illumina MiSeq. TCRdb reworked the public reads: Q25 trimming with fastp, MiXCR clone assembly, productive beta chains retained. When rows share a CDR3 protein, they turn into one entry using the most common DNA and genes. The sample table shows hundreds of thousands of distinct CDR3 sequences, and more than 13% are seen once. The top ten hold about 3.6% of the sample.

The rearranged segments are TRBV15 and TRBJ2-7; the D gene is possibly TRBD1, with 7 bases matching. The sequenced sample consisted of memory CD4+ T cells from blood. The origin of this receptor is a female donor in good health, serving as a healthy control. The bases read TGTGCCACCAGCCGTCCGTCGCAGGGGGGAATCTACGAGCAGTACTTC. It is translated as CATSRPSQGGIYEQYF. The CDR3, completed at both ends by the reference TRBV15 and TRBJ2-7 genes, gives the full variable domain DAMVIQNPRYQVTQFGKPVTLSCSQTLNHNVMYWYQQKSSQAPKLLFHYYDKDFNNEADTPDNFQSRRPNTSFCFLDIRSPGLGDTAMYLCATSRPSQGGIYEQYFGPGTRLTVT.